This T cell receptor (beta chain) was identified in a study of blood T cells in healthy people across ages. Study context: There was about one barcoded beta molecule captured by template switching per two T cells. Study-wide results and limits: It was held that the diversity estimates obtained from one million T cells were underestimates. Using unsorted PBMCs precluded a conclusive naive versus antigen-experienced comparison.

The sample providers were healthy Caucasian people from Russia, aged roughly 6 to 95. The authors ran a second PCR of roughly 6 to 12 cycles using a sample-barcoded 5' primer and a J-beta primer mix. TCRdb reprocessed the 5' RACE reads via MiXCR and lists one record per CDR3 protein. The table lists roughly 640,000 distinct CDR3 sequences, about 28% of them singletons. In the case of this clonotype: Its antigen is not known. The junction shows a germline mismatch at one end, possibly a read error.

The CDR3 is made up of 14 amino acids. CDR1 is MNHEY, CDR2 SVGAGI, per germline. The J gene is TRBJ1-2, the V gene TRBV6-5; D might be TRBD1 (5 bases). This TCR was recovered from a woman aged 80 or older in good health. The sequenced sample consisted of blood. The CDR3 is CASSPLGGFYGYTF. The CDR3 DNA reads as TGTGCTAGCAGTCCACTCGGGGGGTTCTATGGCTACACCTTC.